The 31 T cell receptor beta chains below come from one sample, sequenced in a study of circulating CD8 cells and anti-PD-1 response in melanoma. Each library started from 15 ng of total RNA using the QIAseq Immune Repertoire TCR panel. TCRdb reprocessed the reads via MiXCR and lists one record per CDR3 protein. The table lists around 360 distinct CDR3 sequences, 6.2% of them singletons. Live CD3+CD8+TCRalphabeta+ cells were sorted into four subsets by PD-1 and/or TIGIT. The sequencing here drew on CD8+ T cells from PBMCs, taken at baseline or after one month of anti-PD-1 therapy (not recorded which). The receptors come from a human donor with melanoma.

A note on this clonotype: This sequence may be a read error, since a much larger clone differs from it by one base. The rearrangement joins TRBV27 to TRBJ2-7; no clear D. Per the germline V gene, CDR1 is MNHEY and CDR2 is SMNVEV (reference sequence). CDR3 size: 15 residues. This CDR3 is CASSLSVPRTYEQHF. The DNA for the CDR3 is TGTGCCAGCAGTTTATCGGTCCCTCGAACCTACGAGCAGCACTTC.

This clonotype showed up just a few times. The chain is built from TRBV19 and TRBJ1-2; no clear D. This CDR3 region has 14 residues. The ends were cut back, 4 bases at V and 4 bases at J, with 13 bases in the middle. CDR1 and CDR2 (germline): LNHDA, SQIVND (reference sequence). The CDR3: CASSTGGAFYGYTF. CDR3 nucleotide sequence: TGTGCCAGTAGTACAGGAGGAGCCTTCTATGGCTACACCTTC.

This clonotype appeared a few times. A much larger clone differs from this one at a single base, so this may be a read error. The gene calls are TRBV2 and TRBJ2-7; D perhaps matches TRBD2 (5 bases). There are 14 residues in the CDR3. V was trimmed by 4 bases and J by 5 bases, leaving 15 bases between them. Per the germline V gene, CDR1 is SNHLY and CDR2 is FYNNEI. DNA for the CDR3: TGTGCCAGCAGTGGGCTCGTCGGGGTCCACGAGCAGTACTTC. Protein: CASSGLVGVHEQYF.

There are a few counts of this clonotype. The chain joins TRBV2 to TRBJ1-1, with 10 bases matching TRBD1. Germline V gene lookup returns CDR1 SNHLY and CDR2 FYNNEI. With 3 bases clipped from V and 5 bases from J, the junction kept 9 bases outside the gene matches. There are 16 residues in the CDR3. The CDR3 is CASSDPMTGGWTEAFF. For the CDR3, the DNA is TGTGCCAGCAGTGACCCAATGACAGGGGGCTGGACTGAAGCTTTCTTT. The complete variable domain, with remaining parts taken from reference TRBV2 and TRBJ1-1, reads EPEVTQTPSHQVTQMGQEVILRCVPISNHLYFYWYRQILGQKVEFLVSFYNNEISEKSEIFDDQFSVERPDGSNFTLKIRSTKLEDSAMYFCASSDPMTGGWTEAFFGQGTRLTVV.

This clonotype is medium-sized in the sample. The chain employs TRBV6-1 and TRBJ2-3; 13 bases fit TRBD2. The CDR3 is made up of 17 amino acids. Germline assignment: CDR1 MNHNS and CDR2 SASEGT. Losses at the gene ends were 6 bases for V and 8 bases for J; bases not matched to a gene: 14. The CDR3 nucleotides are TGTGCCAGCAGCTCCCCGGGACTAGCGGGGCCCCTCGGTACGCAGTATTTT. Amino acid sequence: CASSSPGLAGPLGTQYF.

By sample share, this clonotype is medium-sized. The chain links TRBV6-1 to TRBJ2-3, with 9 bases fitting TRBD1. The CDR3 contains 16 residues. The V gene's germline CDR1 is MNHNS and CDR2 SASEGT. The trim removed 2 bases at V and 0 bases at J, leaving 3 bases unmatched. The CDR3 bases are TGTGCCAGCAGTGAACAAGGGACAGGGAGCACAGATACGCAGTATTTT. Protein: CASSEQGTGSTDTQYF.

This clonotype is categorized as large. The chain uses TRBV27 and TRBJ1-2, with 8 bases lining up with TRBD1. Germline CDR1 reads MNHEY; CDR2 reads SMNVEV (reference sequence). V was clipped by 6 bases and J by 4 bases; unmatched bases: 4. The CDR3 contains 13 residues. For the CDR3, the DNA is TGTGCCAGCAGCGGGGACAGGTCCTATGGCTACACCTTC. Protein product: CASSGDRSYGYTF.

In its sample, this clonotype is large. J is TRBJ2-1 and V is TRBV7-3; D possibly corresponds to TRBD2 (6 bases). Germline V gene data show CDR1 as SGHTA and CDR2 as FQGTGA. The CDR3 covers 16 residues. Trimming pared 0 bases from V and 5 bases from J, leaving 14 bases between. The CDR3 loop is CASSLTPGLTNNEQFF. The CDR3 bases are TGTGCCAGCAGCTTAACACCGGGACTCACCAACAATGAGCAGTTCTTC.

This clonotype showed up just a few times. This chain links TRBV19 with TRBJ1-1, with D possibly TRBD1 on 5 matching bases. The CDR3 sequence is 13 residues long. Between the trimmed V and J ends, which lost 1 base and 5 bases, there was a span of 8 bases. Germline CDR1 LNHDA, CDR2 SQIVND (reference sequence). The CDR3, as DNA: TGTGCCAGTAGTATAGGTGGGGGAACTGAAGCTTTCTTT. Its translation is CASSIGGGTEAFF.

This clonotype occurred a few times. The CDR3: CASRHGGQGDYEQYF. The CDR3, as DNA: TGTGCCAGCAGACATGGGGGACAGGGAGACTACGAGCAGTACTTC. J is TRBJ2-7 and V is TRBV12-3 or TRBV12-4; 9 positions agree with TRBD1. The CDR3 extends over 15 amino acids. With V trimmed by 6 bases and J by 3 bases, 9 bases remained unmatched.

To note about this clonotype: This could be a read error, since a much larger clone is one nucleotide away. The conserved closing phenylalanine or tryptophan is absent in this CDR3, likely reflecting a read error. The CDR3 is CASSVAHRGGTGELFL. CDR3 sequence (DNA): TGTGCCAGCAGCGTAGCGCACAGGGGAGGCACCGGGGAGCTGTTTCTT. The chain employs TRBV9 and TRBJ2-2; D is possibly TRBD1 (7 bases). V was trimmed by 0 bases and J by 4 bases, leaving 13 bases between them. From germline, CDR1 is SGDLS and CDR2 YYNGEE. The CDR3 loop spans 16 amino acids.

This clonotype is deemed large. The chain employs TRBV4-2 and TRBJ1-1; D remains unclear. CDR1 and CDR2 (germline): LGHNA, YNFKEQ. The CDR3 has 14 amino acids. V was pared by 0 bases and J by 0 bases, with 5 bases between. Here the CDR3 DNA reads TGTGCCAGCAGCCAAGATAAGGTGAACACTGAAGCTTTCTTT. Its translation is CASSQDKVNTEAFF.

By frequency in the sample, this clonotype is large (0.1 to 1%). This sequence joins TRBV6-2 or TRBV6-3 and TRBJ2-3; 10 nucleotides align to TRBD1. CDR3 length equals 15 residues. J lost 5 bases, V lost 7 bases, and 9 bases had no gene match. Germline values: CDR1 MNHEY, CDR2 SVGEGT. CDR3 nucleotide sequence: TGTGCCAGCACCCAGACAGGGGGCGAATTAGATACGCAGTATTTT. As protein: CASTQTGGELDTQYF.

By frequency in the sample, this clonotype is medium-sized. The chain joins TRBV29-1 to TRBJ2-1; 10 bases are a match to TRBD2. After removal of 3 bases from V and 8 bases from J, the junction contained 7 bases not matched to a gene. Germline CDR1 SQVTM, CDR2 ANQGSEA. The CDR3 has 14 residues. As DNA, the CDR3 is TGCAGCGTTGAGCAAGCGGGGGGGCTTGATGAGCAGTTCTTC. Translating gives CSVEQAGGLDEQFF.

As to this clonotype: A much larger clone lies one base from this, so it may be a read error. The CDR3 reads CASSLGPYKQYF. The DNA of the CDR3 is TGTGCCAGCAGCTTAGGACCGTACAAGCAGTACTTC. The rearrangement links TRBV7-2 to TRBJ2-7, with D uncertain. The V gene lost 1 base and the J gene lost 8 bases, with 9 bases spanning the gap. The CDR3 extends over 12 amino acids. Per the germline V gene, CDR1 is SGHTA and CDR2 is FQGNSA.

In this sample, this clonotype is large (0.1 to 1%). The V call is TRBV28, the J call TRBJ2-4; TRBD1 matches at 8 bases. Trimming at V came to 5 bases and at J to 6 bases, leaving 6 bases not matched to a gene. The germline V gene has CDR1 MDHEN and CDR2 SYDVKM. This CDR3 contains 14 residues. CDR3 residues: CASSLETGVNIQYF. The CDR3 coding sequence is TGTGCCAGCAGTCTAGAGACAGGGGTAAACATTCAGTACTTC. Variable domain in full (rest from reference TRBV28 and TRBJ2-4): DVKVTQSSRYLVKRTGEKVFLECVQDMDHENMFWYRQDPGLGLRLIYFSYDVKMKEKGDIPEGYSVSREKKERFSLILESASTNQTSMYLCASSLETGVNIQYFGAGTRLSVL.

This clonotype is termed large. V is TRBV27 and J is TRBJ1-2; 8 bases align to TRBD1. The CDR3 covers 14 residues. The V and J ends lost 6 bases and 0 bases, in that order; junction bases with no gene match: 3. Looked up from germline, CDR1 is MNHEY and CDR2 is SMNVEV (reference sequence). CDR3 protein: CASRVQGANYGYTF. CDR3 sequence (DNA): TGTGCCAGCAGAGTACAGGGGGCTAACTATGGCTACACCTTC.

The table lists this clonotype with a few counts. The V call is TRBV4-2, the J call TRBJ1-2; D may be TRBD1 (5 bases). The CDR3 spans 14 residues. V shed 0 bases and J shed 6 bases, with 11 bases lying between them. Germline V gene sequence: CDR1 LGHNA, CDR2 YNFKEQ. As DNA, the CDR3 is TGTGCCAGCAGCCAAGATCTTCGGGGGGATGGCTACACCTTC. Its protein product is CASSQDLRGDGYTF.

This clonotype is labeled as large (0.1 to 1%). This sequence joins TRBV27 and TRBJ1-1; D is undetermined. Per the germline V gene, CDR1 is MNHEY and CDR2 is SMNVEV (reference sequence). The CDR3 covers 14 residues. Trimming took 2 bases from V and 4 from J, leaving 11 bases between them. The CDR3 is CASSLTPGSTEAFF. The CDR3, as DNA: TGTGCCAGCAGTTTAACCCCCGGCAGCACTGAAGCTTTCTTT.

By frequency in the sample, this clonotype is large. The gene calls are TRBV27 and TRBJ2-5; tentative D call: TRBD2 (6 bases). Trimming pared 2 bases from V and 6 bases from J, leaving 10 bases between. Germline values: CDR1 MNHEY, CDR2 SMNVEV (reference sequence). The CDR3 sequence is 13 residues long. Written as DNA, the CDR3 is TGTGCCAGCAGTTTAGGGGGAGGAAAGACCCAGTACTTC. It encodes CASSLGGGKTQYF.

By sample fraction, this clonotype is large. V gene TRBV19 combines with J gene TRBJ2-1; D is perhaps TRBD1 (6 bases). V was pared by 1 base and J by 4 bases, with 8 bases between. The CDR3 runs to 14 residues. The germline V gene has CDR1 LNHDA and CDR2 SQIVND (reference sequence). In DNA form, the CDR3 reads TGTGCCAGTAGTATAGGGGGACAATACAATGAGCAGTTCTTC. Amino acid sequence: CASSIGGQYNEQFF.

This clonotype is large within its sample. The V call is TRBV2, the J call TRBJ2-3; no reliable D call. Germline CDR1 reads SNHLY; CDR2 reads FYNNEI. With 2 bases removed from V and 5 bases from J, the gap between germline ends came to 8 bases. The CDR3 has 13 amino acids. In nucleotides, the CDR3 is TGTGCCAGCAGTGAATCGATGAGAGATACGCAGTATTTT. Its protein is CASSESMRDTQYF. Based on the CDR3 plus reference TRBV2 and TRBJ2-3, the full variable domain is EPEVTQTPSHQVTQMGQEVILRCVPISNHLYFYWYRQILGQKVEFLVSFYNNEISEKSEIFDDQFSVERPDGSNFTLKIRSTKLEDSAMYFCASSESMRDTQYFGPGTRLTVL.

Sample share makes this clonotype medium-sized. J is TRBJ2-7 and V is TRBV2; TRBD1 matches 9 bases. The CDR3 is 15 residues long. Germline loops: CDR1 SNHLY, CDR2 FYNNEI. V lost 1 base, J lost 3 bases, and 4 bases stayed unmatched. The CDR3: CASSEGYRGLYEQYF. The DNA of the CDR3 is TGTGCCAGCAGTGAAGGGTACAGGGGGCTCTACGAGCAGTACTTC.

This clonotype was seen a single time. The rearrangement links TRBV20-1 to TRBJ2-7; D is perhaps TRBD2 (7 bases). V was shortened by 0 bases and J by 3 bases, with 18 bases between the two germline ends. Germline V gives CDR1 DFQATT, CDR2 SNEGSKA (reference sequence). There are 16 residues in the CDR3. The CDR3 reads CSARDRSGGPYYEQYF. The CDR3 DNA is TGCAGTGCTAGAGATCGGTCGGGGGGCCCCTACTACGAGCAGTACTTC.

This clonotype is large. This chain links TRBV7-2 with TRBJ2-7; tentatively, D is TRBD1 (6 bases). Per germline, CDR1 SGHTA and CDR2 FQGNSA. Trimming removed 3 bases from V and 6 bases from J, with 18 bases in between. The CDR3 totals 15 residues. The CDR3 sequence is CASSLLAGTPLEQYF. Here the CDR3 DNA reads TGTGCCAGCAGCTTGTTGGCCGGGACACCCCTCGAGCAGTACTTC.

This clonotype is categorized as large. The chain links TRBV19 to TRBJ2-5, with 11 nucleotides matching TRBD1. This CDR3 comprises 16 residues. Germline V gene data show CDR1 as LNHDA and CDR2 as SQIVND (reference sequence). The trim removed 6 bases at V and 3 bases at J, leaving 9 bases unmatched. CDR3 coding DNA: TGTGCCAGTAGCCATCGCCGGGGACAGGGGGAAGAGACCCAGTACTTC. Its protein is CASSHRRGQGEETQYF. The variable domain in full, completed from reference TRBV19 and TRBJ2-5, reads DGGITQSPKYLFRKEGQNVTLSCEQNLNHDAMYWYRQDPGQGLRLIYYSQIVNDFQKGDIAEGYSVSREKKESFPLTVTSAQKNPTAFYLCASSHRRGQGEETQYFGPGTRLLVL.

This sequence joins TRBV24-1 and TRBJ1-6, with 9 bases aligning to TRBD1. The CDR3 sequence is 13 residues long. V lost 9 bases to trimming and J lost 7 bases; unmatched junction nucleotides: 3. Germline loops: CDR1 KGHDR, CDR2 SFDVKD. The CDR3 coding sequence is TGTGCCACCCGGGACAGGGCAAATTCACCCCTCCACTTT. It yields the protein CATRDRANSPLHF.

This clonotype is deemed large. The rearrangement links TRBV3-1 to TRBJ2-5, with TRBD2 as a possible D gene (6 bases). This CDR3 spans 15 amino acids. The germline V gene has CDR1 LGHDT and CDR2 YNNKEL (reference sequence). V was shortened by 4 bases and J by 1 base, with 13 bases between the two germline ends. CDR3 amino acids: CASSPGVAAQETQYF. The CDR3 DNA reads TGTGCCAGCAGCCCCGGGGTAGCGGCCCAAGAGACCCAGTACTTC.

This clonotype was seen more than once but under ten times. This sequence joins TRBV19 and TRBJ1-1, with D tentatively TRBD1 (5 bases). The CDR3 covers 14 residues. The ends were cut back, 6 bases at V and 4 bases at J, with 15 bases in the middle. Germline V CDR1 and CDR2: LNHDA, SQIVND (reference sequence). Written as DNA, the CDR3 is TGTGCCAGTAGCCTAGGGGAGACGGGCACTGAAGCTTTCTTT. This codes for CASSLGETGTEAFF. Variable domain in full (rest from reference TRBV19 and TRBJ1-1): DGGITQSPKYLFRKEGQNVTLSCEQNLNHDAMYWYRQDPGQGLRLIYYSQIVNDFQKGDIAEGYSVSREKKESFPLTVTSAQKNPTAFYLCASSLGETGTEAFFGQGTRLTVV.

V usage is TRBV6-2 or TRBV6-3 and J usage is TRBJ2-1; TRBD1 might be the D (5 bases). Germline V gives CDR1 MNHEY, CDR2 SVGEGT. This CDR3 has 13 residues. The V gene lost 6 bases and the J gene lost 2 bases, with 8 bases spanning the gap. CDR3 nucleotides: TGTGCCAGCAGCAGGACAACCTACAATGAGCAGTTCTTC. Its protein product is CASSRTTYNEQFF.

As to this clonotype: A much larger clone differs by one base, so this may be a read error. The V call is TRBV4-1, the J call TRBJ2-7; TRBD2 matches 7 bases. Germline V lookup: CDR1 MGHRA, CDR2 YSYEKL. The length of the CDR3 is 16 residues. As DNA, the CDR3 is TGCGCCAGCAGCCAAGAGGAGGGCGGGGGTGCATACGAGCGGTACTTC. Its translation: CASSQEEGGGAYERYF.